This is a list of T cell receptor beta chains from one sample in a study of blood T cell repertoires in COVID-19. Measured with immunoSEQ multiplex PCR; TCRdb has only the in-frame clones, and not every one. This repertoire shows about 200,000 clones, 80% to 90% found once; its top ten account for around 4.5%. The sample taken for sequencing was PBMCs or T cells enriched from blood (not recorded which). These receptor sequences come from a woman in her 30s who had been exposed to COVID-19. CDR3s include the opening cysteine and the closing phenylalanine or tryptophan.

length | J | V | CDR3
14 | TRBJ2-7 | TRBV3-1/TRBV3-2 | CASSRGQGSHEQYF
12 | TRBJ1-2 | TRBV9 | CASSQGIAGYTF
18 | TRBJ2-1 | TRBV19 | CASSPRASGGSAYNEQFF
13 | TRBJ2-1 | TRBV29-1 | CSVEGAWGNEQFF
15 | TRBJ1-5 | TRBV19 | CASSRTDFYIQPQHF
14 | TRBJ1-5 | TRBV24-1 | CATSGSQGNQPQHF
19 | TRBJ2-1 | TRBV4-2 | CASSHHATTSGGPFNEQFF
17 | TRBJ2-1 | TRBV5-4 | CASSHTGSGGTYNEQFF
15 | TRBJ2-3 | TRBV10-2 | CASSEPQGGTDTQYF
15 | TRBJ1-2 | TRBV5-1 | CASSLVRRDNYGYTF
16 | TRBJ2-3 | TRBV2 | CASSGEWGERTDTQYF
13 | TRBJ1-3 | TRBV30 | CAWSAGSGNTIYF
14 | TRBJ2-7 | TRBV13 | CASGSQLGGYEQYF
13 | TRBJ2-7 | TRBV2 | CASRWDSSYEQYF
15 | TRBJ1-4 | TRBV7-9 | CASSLGQGAPEKLFF
15 | TRBJ1-3 | TRBV3-1/TRBV3-2 | CASSQGRTSGNTIYF
16 | TRBJ2-1 | TRBV19 | CASNPTTGGVGNEQFF
15 | TRBJ1-2 | TRBV30 | CAWSGTGISNYGYTF
13 | TRBJ2-1 | TRBV18 | CASSPNPYDEQFF
13 | TRBJ1-1 | TRBV12-3/TRBV12-4 | CASSSSMNTEAFF
16 | TRBJ1-2 | TRBV4-2 | CASSQDVGTGSYGYTF
15 | TRBJ2-1 | TRBV30 | CAWSQYLSSYNEQFF
15 | TRBJ1-4 | TRBV11-2 | CASSLGGGVREKLFF
11 | TRBJ1-2 | TRBV12-3/TRBV12-4 | CASSMEGGYTF
14 | TRBJ1-1 | TRBV2 | CASSVRTGDTEAFF
13 | TRBJ2-2 | TRBV21-1 | CTPRGVIAGELFF
16 | TRBJ2-3 | TRBV5-1 | CASSPSWRSGADTQYF
13 | TRBJ1-6 | TRBV3-1/TRBV3-2 | CASSHGRGSPLHF
15 | TRBJ2-1 | TRBV27 | CASSFYQSGLNEQFF
13 | TRBJ1-2 | TRBV30 | CAWSGGREVGYTF
16 | TRBJ1-2 | TRBV5-1 | CASSLDKPTGSGGYTF
13 | TRBJ2-7 | TRBV12-3/TRBV12-4 | CASSSGGSYEQYF
15 | TRBJ1-2 | TRBV7-2 | CASSLGGQGPYGYTF
13 | TRBJ1-2 | TRBV24-1 | CATSDGLNYGYTF
20 | TRBJ1-6 | TRBV4-2 | CASSQEGRAPGRSYNSPLHF
14 | TRBJ2-7 | TRBV28 | CASSSPGTGGEQYF
17 | TRBJ2-1 | TRBV7-3 | CASSLGLGLADYNEQFF
14 | TRBJ2-7 | TRBV7-9 | CASSSDRRGNEQYF
15 | TRBJ1-5 | TRBV2 | CASSERREMGQPQHF
14 | TRBJ1-5 | TRBV9 | CASSVTGGNQPQHF
15 | TRBJ1-5 | TRBV6-1 | CASSEQGASNQPQHF
16 | TRBJ2-5 | TRBV6-5 | CASSYSSGGLQETQYF
13 | TRBJ2-7 | TRBV11-2 | CASSLSSSYEQYF
15 | TRBJ1-1 | TRBV29-1 | CSVGGTGSMNTEAFF
17 | TRBJ2-2 | TRBV6-6 | CASSRDRAAPNTGELFF
15 | TRBJ1-3 | TRBV3-1/TRBV3-2 | CASSQRTGGGNTIYF
12 | TRBJ1-5 | TRBV7-2 | CASSLYNQPQHF
14 | TRBJ1-2 | TRBV7-9 | CASSDGGLGYGYTF
11 | TRBJ1-1 | TRBV19 | CASSISRKAFF
19 | TRBJ2-3 | TRBV5-1 | CASSAAGTSGGASTDTQYF
15 | TRBJ2-7 | TRBV9 | CASSVGGTGGQEQYF
14 | TRBJ2-5 | TRBV5-1 | CASSSRTGVETQYF
11 | TRBJ1-6 | TRBV6-1 | CASSDLRPLHF
13 | TRBJ1-1 | TRBV27 | CASSFQNRGRAFF
16 | TRBJ2-5 | TRBV24-1 | CATSDPRPGIQETQYF
16 | TRBJ1-1 | TRBV14 | CASSHLTGSGNTEAFF
13 | TRBJ1-5 | TRBV29-1 | CSVLGDGGQPQHF